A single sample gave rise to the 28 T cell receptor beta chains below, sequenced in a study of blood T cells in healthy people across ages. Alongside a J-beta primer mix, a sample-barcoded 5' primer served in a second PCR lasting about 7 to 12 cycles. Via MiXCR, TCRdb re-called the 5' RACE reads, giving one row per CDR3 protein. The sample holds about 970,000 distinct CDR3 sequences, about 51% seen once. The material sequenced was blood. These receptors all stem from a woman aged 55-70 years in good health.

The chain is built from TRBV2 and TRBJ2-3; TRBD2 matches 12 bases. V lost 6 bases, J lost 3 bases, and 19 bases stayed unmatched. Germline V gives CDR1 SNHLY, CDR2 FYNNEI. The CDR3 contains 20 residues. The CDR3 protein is CASSKKGGLAGRGGTDTQYF. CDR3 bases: TGTGCCAGCAGCAAAAAGGGGGGACTAGCGGGTCGAGGGGGTACAGATACGCAGTATTTT. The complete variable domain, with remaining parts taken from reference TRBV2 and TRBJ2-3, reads EPEVTQTPSHQVTQMGQEVILRCVPISNHLYFYWYRQILGQKVEFLVSFYNNEISEKSEIFDDQFSVERPDGSNFTLKIRSTKLEDSAMYFCASSKKGGLAGRGGTDTQYFGPGTRLTVL.

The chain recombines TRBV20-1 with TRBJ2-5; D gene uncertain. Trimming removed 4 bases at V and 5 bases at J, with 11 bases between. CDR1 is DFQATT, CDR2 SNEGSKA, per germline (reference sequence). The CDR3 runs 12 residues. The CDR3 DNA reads TGCAGTGCTATAACGGATGGGGAGACCCAGTACTTC. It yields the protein CSAITDGETQYF.

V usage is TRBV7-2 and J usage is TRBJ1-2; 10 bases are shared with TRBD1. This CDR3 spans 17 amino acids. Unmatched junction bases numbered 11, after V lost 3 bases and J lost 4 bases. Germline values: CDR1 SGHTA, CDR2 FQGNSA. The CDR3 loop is CASSFRMTGGGPYGYTF. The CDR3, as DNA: TGTGCCAGCAGCTTCCGAATGACAGGGGGCGGGCCCTATGGCTACACCTTC.

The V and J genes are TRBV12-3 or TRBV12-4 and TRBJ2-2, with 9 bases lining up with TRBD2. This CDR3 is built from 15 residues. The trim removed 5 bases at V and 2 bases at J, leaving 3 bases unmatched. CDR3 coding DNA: TGTGCCAGCAGTCGAGCGGGGGGAAACACCGGGGAGCTGTTTTTT. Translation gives CASSRAGGNTGELFF.

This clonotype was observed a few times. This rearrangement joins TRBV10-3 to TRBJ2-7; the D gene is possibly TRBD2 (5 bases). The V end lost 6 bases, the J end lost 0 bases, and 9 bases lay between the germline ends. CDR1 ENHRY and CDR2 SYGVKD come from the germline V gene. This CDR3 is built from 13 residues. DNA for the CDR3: TGTGCCATCAGCCCGGCGGGCTCCTACGAGCAGTACTTC. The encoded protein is CAISPAGSYEQYF.

CDR3 protein: CASSLVGAAPGRSYNEQFF. For the CDR3, the DNA is TGTGCCAGCAGCTTAGTAGGGGCGGCCCCCGGGAGGTCCTACAATGAGCAGTTCTTC. The chain has TRBV7-2 and TRBJ2-1, with 7 bases lining up with TRBD2. J gave up 1 base and V 1 base, and 13 bases lay outside the gene matches. Germline CDR1 SGHTA, CDR2 FQGNSA. This CDR3 comprises 19 residues.

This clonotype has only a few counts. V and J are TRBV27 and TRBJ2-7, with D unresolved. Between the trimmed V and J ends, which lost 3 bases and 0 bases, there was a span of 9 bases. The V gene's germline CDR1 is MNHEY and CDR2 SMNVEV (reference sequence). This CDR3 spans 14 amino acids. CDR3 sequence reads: CASSLAYSSYEQYF. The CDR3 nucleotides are TGTGCCAGCAGTTTGGCTTACAGCTCCTACGAGCAGTACTTC.

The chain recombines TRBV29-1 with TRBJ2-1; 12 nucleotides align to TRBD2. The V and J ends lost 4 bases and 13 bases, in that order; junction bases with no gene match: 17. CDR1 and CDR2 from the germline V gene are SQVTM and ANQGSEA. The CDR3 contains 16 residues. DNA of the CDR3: TGCAGCGTTGTCACCCTAAGACTAGCGGGAGCGGGGGAACAGTTCTTC. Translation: CSVVTLRLAGAGEQFF.

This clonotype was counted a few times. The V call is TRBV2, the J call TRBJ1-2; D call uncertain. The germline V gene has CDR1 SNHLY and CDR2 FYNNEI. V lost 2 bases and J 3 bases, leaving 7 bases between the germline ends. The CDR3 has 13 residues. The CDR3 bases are TGTGCCAGCAGTGAACAAGGCCACTATGGCTACACCTTC. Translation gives CASSEQGHYGYTF.

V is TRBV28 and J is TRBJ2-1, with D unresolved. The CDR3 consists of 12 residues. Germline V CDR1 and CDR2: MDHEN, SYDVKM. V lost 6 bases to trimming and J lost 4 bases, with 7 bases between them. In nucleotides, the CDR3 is TGTGCCAGCAGATTGGGGTACAATGAGCAGTTCTTC. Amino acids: CASRLGYNEQFF.

The CDR3 loop reads CSASGIGLVTYEQYF. As DNA, the CDR3 is TGCAGTGCTAGTGGGATCGGACTAGTAACCTACGAGCAGTACTTC. The chain joins TRBV20-1 to TRBJ2-7; 7 nucleotides match TRBD2. The CDR3 covers 15 residues. V lost 3 bases to trimming and J lost 2 bases; unmatched junction nucleotides: 10. CDR1 and CDR2 from the germline V gene are DFQATT and SNEGSKA (reference sequence).

This CDR3 reads CASSTHRGTRWYEQYF. The CDR3 nucleotides read TGTGCCAGCAGTACACACAGGGGAACAAGGTGGTACGAGCAGTACTTC. This rearrangement joins TRBV27 to TRBJ2-7; 7 nucleotides agree with TRBD1. The junction had 14 bases not matched to a gene; V was cut back by 5 bases and J by 4 bases. The CDR3 covers 16 residues. Germline V lookup: CDR1 MNHEY, CDR2 SMNVEV (reference sequence).

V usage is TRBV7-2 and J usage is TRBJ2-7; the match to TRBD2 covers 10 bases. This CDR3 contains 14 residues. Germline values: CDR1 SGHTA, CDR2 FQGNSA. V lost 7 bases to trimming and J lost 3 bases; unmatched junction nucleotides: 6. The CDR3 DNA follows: TGTGCCAGCACCCTAGCGGGAGAGGGCTACGAGCAGTACTTC. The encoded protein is CASTLAGEGYEQYF.

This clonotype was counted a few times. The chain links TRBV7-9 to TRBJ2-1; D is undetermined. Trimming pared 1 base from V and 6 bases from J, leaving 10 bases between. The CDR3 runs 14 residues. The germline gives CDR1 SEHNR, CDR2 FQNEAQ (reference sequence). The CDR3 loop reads CASSLGNSFNEQFF. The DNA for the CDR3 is TGTGCCAGCAGCTTAGGGAACAGCTTCAATGAGCAGTTCTTC.

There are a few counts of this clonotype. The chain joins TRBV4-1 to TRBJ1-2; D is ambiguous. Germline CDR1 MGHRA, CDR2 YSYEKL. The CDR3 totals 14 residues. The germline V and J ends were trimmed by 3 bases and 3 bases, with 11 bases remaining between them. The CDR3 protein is CASSHGIADYGYTF. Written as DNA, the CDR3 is TGCGCCAGCAGCCATGGCATAGCTGACTATGGCTACACCTTC.

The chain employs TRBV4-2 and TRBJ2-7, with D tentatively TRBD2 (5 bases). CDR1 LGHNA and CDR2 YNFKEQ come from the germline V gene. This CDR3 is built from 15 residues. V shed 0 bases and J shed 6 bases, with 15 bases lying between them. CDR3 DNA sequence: TGTGCCAGCAGCCAAGATGGTCGAGCGAGCGGCGAGCAGTACTTC. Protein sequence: CASSQDGRASGEQYF.

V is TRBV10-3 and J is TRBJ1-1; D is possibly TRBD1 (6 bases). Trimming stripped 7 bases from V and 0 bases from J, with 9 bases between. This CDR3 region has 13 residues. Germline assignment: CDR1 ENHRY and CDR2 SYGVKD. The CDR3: CAIKGQLNTEAFF. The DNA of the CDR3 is TGTGCCATCAAAGGACAGTTGAACACTGAAGCTTTCTTT.

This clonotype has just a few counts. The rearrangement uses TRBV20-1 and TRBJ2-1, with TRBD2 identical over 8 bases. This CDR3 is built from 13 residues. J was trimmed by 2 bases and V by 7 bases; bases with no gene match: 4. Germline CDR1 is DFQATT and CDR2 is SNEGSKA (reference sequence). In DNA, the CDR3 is TGCAGTGGGGACGGGAGGGCCTACAATGAGCAGTTCTTC. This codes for CSGDGRAYNEQFF.

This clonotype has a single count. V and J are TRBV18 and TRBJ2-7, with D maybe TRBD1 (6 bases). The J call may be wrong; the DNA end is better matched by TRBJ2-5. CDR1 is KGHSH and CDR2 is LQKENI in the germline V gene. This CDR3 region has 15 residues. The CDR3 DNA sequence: TGTGCCAGCTCACCGATGAGGGTCAGGGGAGAGACCCAGTACTTC. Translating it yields CASSPMRVRGETQYF.

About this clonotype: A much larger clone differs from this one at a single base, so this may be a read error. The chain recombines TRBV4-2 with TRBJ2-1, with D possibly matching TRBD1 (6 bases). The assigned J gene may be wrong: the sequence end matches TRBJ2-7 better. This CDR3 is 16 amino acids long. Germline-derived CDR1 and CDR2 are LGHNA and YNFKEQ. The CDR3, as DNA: TGTGCCAGCAGCCAAGGGGGGCTAGCTTCAGGCTACGAGCAGTACTTC. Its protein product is CASSQGGLASGYEQYF.

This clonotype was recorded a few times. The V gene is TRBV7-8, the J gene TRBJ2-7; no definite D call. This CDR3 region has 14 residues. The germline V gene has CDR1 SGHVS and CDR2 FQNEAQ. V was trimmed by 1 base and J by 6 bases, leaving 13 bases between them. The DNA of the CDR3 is TGTGCCAGCAGCTTAGGGTCGGTGCAAGGCGAGCAGTACTTC. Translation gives CASSLGSVQGEQYF.

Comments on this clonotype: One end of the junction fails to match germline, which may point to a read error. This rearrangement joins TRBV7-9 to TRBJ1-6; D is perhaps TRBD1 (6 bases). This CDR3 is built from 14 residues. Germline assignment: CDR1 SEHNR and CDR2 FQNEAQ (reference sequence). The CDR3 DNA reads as TGTGTCAGCAGCCAGGACAGCTATAATTCACCCCTCCACTTT. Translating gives CVSSQDSYNSPLHF.

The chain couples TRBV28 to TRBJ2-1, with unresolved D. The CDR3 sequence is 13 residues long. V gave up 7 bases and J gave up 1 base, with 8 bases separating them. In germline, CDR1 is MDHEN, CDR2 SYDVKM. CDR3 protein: CASIASSYNEQFF. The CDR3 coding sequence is TGTGCCAGCATAGCCTCTTCCTACAATGAGCAGTTCTTC.

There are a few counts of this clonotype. CDR3 in DNA: TGTGCCAGCAGCTTACCGGACAGGGGGCAATATGGCTACACCTTC. Amino acid sequence: CASSLPDRGQYGYTF. The chain uses TRBV7-2 and TRBJ1-2; the match to TRBD1 covers 11 bases. This CDR3 is built from 15 residues. Germline CDR1 reads SGHTA; CDR2 reads FQGNSA. Germline trimming cut 2 bases from V and 5 bases from J; bases unmatched to any gene: 4. Filled out from reference TRBV7-2 and TRBJ1-2, the complete variable domain reads GAGVSQSPSNKVTEKGKDVELRCDPISGHTALYWYRQSLGQGLEFLIYFQGNSAPDKSGLPSDRFSAERTGGSVSTLTIQRTQQEDSAVYLCASSLPDRGQYGYTFGSGTRLTVV.

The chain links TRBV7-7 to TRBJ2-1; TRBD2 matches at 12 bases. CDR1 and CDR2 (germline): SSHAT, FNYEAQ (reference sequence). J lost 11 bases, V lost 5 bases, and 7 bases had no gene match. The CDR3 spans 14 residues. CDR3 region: CASSDSTSGRKQFF. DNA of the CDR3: TGTGCCAGCAGCGACTCGACTAGCGGGAGAAAGCAGTTCTTC. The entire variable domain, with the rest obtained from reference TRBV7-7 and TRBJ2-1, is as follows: GAGVSQSPRYKVTKRGQDVTLRCDPISSHATLYWYQQALGQGPEFLTYFNYEAQPDKSGLPSDRFSAERPEGSISTLTIQRTEQRDSAMYRCASSDSTSGRKQFFGPGTRLTVL.

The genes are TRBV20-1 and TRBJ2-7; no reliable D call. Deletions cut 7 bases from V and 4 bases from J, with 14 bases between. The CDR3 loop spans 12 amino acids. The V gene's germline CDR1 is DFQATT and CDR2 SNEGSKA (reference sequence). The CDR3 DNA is TGCAGTGGTTATGGCCCTACATACGAGCAGTACTTC. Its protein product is CSGYGPTYEQYF.

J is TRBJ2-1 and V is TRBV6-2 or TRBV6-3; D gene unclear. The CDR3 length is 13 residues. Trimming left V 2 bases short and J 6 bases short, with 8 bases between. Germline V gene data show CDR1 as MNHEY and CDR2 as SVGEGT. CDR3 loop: CASSYPSTNEQFF. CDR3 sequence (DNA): TGTGCCAGCAGTTACCCCTCGACCAATGAGCAGTTCTTC.

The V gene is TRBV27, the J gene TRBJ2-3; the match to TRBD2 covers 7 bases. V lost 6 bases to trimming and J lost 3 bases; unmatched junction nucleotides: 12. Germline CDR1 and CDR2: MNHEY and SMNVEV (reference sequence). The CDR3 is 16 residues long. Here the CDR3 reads CASSSSAGEATDTQYF. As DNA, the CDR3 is TGTGCCAGCAGCTCCTCCGCGGGAGAGGCGACAGATACGCAGTATTTT.